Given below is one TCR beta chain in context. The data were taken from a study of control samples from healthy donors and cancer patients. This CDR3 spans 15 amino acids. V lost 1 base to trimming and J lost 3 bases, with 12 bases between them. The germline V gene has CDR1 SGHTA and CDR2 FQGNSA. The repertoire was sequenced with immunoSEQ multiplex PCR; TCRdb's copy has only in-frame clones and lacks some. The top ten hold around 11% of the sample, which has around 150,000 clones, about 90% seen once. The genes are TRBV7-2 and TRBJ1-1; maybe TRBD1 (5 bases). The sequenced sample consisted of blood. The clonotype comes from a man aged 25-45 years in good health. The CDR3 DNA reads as TGTGCCAGCAGCTTAGGGGCAGGGTTAGACACTGAAGCTTTCTTT. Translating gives CASSLGAGLDTEAFF.